The TCR beta chain described here comes from a study of blood T cell repertoires in COVID-19. Study overall: Sources were T cells, B-cell-depleted T cells, or PBMCs; the material itself was cDNA or gDNA.

Germline lookup yields CDR1 KGHDR and CDR2 SFDVKD. V was trimmed by 3 bases and J by 1 base, leaving 12 bases between them. The CDR3 spans 16 residues. The cohort comprised adults aged about 18 to 90 years residing in approximately 25 US areas. Among Cohort 3 donors, those recovered had two negative PCRs, clearance, or symptom resolution. Method: immunoSEQ multiplex PCR; TCRdb's copy keeps in-frame clones and lacks some. The data contain about 250,000 clones, under 90% of them singletons. Sequenced: PBMCs or T cells enriched from blood (not recorded which). This chain joins TRBV24-1 and TRBJ2-1; a weak D match, TRBD2 (6 bases). This clonotype was obtained from a man between 18 and 29 years old who had recovered from COVID-19. This CDR3 is CATSDPSGGSYNEQFF. CDR3 nucleotides: TGTGCCACCAGTGATCCCTCCGGGGGTTCCTACAATGAGCAGTTCTTC.